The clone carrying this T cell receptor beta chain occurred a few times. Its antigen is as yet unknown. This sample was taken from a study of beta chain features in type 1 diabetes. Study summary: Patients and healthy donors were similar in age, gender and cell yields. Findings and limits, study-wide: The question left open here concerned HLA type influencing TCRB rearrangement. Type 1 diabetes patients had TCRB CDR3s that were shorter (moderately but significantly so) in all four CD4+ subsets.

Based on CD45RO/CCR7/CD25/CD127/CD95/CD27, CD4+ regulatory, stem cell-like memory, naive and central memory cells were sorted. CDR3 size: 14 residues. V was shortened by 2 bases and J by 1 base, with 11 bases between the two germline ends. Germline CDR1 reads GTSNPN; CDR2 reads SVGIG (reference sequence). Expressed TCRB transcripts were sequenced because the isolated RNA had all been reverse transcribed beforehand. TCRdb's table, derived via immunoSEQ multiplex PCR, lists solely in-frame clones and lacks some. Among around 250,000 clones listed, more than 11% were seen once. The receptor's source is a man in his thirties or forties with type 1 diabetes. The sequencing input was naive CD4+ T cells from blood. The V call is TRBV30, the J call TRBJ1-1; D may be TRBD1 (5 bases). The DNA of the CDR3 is TGTGCCTGGAGTCCGGACACCGGGAACACTGAAGCTTTCTTT. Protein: CAWSPDTGNTEAFF.